Below, one T cell receptor beta chain is given with its context. Sequencing was performed with immunoSEQ multiplex PCR; in TCRdb, only in-frame clones are kept and a portion is missing. Of roughly 200,000 clones in the sample, less than 85% are singletons; the top ten hold 13%. These data belong to a study of blood T cell repertoires in COVID-19. About the study: Samples came from the United States, Italy and Spain, spanning acute and convalescent COVID-19.

The origin of this receptor is a man in his fifties or sixties who had recovered from COVID-19. The specimen was peripheral blood.

CDR3 coding DNA: TGTGCCAGCAGTTACTTCGGACAGGGGGTTGTTCGAACGAACACCGGGGAGCTGTTTTTT. Amino acid sequence: CASSYFGQGVVRTNTGELFF. The rearrangement uses TRBV6-2 or TRBV6-3 and TRBJ2-2, with 10 bases matching TRBD1. Germline lookup yields CDR1 MNHEY and CDR2 SVGEGT. The CDR3 extends over 20 amino acids. Trimming at V came to 1 base and at J to 0 bases, leaving 11 bases not matched to a gene.